This TCR beta chain was sequenced during a study of cytomegalovirus exposure and HLA in healthy donors. General observations from the study: Previous analysis showed most TCR beta V segments were productive about 90% or about 30% of the time. The study carried out a later analysis of TCR beta sequences. It associated approximately 17,000 of them with specific HLA alleles at a false discovery rate of 0.05.

This clone was recorded a few times. Its antigen remains unidentified. The PCR ran on 60 Vbeta and 13 Jbeta primers. Profiled with immunoSEQ multiplex PCR; TCRdb holds only in-frame clones, not every one. Among around 140,000 clones, more than 7.5% were seen once, and the ten largest hold approximately 1.9%. CDR1 is MNHNS and CDR2 is SASEGT in the germline V gene. V lost 5 bases to trimming and J lost 5 bases; unmatched junction nucleotides: 5. The CDR3 consists of 14 residues. The specimen sequenced was PBMCs. This rearrangement joins TRBV6-1 to TRBJ2-7; 11 positions match TRBD1. The source of this sequence is a man aged 45 to 65 in good health and CMV-seronegative. CDR3 nucleotides: TGTGCCAGCAGTCACCGGGACAGGGGGAACGAGCAGTACTTC. Protein: CASSHRDRGNEQYF.